This T cell receptor beta chain was observed in a study of control samples from healthy donors and cancer patients. CDR1 and CDR2 from the germline V gene are KGHSH and LQKENI. The CDR3 extends over 14 amino acids. The V and J ends lost 1 base and 5 bases, in that order; junction bases with no gene match: 4. Profiled with immunoSEQ multiplex PCR; TCRdb holds only in-frame clones, not every one. This table has about 89,000 clones, around nine tenths appearing once. This clone has more than one count but fewer than ten. The material sequenced was blood. The chain has TRBV18 and TRBJ2-5; TRBD1 matches at 7 bases. This clonotype was sampled from a man between 25 and 39 years old in good health. For the CDR3, the DNA is TGTGCCAGCTCACCACAGGGGGCCGGGGAGACCCAGTACTTC. Amino acids: CASSPQGAGETQYF.